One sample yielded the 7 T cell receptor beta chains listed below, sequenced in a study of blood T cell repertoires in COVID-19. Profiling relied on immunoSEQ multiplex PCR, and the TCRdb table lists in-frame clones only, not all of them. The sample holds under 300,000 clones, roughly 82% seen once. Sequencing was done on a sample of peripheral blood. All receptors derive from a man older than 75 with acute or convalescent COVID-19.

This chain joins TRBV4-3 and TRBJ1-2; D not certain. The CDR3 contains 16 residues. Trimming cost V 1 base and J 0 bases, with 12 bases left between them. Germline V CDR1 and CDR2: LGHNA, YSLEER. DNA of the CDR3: TGCGCCAGCAGCCAAGTATTACAGTTAGCTAACTATGGCTACACCTTC. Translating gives CASSQVLQLANYGYTF.

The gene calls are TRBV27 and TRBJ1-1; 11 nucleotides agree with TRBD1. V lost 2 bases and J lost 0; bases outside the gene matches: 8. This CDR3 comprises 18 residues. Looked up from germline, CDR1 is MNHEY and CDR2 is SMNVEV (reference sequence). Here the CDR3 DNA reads TGTGCCAGCAGTTTAAAAGGGACAGGGGGTATCATGAACACTGAAGCTTTCTTT. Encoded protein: CASSLKGTGGIMNTEAFF.

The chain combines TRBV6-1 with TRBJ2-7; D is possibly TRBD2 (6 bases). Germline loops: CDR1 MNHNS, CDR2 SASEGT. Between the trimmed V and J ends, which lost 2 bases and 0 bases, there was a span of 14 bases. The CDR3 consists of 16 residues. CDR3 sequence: CASSERAGFSSYEQYF. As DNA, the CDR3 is TGTGCCAGCAGTGAACGGGCGGGGTTCAGCTCCTACGAGCAGTACTTC.

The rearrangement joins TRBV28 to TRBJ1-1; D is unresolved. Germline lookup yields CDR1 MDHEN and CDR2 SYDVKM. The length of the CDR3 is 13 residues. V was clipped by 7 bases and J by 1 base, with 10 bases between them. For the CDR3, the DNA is TGTGCCAGCAAACGCCTGAGGAACACTGAAGCTTTCTTT. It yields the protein CASKRLRNTEAFF.

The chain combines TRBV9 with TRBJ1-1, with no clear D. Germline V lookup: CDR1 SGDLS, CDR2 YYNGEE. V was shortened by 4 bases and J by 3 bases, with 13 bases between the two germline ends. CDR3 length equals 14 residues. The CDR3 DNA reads TGTGCCAGCAGCCCTCGCTCGGGGTACACTGAAGCTTTCTTT. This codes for CASSPRSGYTEAFF. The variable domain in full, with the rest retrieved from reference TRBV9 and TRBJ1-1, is DSGVTQTPKHLITATGQRVTLRCSPRSGDLSVYWYQQSLDQGLQFLIQYYNGEERAKGNILERFSAQQFPDLHSELNLSSLELGDSALYFCASSPRSGYTEAFFGQGTRLTVV.

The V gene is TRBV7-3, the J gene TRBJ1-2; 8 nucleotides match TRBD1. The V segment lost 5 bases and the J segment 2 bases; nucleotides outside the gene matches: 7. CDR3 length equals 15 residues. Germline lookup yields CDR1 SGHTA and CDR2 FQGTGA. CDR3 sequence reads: CASSRDRGWNYGYTF. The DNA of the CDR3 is TGTGCCAGCAGCCGAGACAGGGGATGGAACTATGGCTACACCTTC.

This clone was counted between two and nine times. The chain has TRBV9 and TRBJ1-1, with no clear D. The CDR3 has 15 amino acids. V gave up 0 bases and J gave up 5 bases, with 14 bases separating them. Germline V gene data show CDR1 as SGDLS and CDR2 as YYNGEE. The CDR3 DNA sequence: TGTGCCAGCAGCGTAGTAAAGGGAGAAAGGACTGAAGCTTTCTTT. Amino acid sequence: CASSVVKGERTEAFF.